Below, 9 T cell receptor beta chains from the same sample are listed, as sequenced in a study of regulatory T cells in long-lasting Graves disease. As to time point: newly diagnosed GD, antithyroid drugs for less than 3 months. Scientists built the TCR library using RNA that was extracted from PBMCs. Investigators prepared the TCR beta libraries by applying iRepertoire HTBI primers and Arm-PCR of CDR3 regions. TCRdb re-derived calls from the multiplex PCR reads in MiXCR, one entry per CDR3 protein. The repertoire consists of roughly 220,000 distinct CDR3 sequences, with about 16% occurring once and the leading ten covering approximately 20%. The sequencing used peripheral blood mononuclear cells (PBMCs), collected at new diagnosis, from a patient treated with antithyroid drugs. These TCRs come from a female donor with Graves disease.

CDR3 sequence (DNA): TGTGCCTGGAGTTACAGGGAAGGGCTCAATCAGCCCCAGCATTTT. The encoded protein is CAWSYREGLNQPQHF. The chain recombines TRBV30 with TRBJ1-5; maybe TRBD1 (6 bases). Germline V lookup: CDR1 GTSNPN, CDR2 SVGIG (reference sequence). The CDR3 loop spans 15 amino acids. V lost 2 bases, J lost 3 bases, and 14 bases lay in between.

This clonotype was seen many times. The chain has TRBV11-2 and TRBJ2-2, with 9 bases fitting TRBD2. The V gene end was trimmed by 7 bases and the J gene end by 3 bases; junction bases not matched to a gene: 12. The germline V gene encodes CDR1 SGHAT and CDR2 FQNNGV. The CDR3 is 17 residues long. In DNA, the CDR3 is TGTGCCAGCATCAAATTTGTGGTAGCGGGAGACACCGGGGAGCTGTTTTTT. It encodes CASIKFVVAGDTGELFF.

This clonotype was seen at least ten times. J is TRBJ2-7 and V is TRBV13; weak D call: TRBD2 (6 bases). V lost 8 bases to trimming and J lost 0 bases, with 20 bases between them. From germline, CDR1 is PRHDT and CDR2 FYEKMQ (reference sequence). The CDR3 runs 16 residues. CDR3 residues: CASSLEGTVSSYEQYF. The CDR3 coding sequence is TGTGCCAGCTCCCTTGAGGGGACTGTTAGCTCCTACGAGCAGTACTTC.

This clonotype was seen repeatedly, ten times or more. This chain uses TRBV12-3 or TRBV12-4 with TRBJ1-2; possible D gene TRBD1, 5 bases. The CDR3 contains 15 residues. The V end was cut by 5 bases, the J end by 7 bases, with 20 bases between. The CDR3 DNA reads TGTGCCAGCAGTCCACCCGGGGGAAGGAAAGCTGGCTACACCTTC. Amino acid sequence: CASSPPGGRKAGYTF.

The chain employs TRBV20-1 and TRBJ2-1; 9 bases match TRBD2. CDR3 length: 18 residues. Looked up from germline, CDR1 is DFQATT and CDR2 is SNEGSKA (reference sequence). V lost 3 bases, J lost 4 bases, and 16 bases stayed unmatched. CDR3 protein: CSARNLGGSGGEYNEQFF. CDR3 DNA sequence: TGCAGTGCTAGGAATCTGGGTGGTAGCGGGGGAGAATACAATGAGCAGTTCTTC.

Ten or more counts support this clonotype. This chain uses TRBV12-3 or TRBV12-4 with TRBJ2-1, with D tentatively TRBD1 or TRBD2 (5 bases each). The V and J ends lost 5 bases and 6 bases respectively, with 20 bases between them. The CDR3 is 16 residues long. The CDR3 nucleotides are TGTGCCAGCAGTGAGACCAGAGGGCAGGGCTCCAATGAGCAGTTCTTC. As protein: CASSETRGQGSNEQFF.

This clonotype was found a few times. It may be a read error: a sequence one base away is much more abundant. The chain employs TRBV27 and TRBJ1-4; 7 bases align to TRBD1. This CDR3 spans 15 amino acids. The germline V gene encodes CDR1 MNHEY and CDR2 SMNVEV (reference sequence). The DNA for the CDR3 is TGTGCCAGCAGACGACAGGGTTGGACTAATGAAGAACTGTTTTTT. Translating it yields CASRRQGWTNEELFF.

This clonotype was picked up many times. J is TRBJ1-6 and V is TRBV4-1; 9 nucleotides align to TRBD1. The V segment lost 3 bases and the J segment 7 bases; nucleotides outside the gene matches: 10. Per the germline V gene, CDR1 is MGHRA and CDR2 is YSYEKL. The CDR3 loop spans 17 amino acids. The CDR3 DNA is TGCGCCAGCAGCCACCTACTACAGGGGGCGAGGAATTCACCCCTCCACTTT. Protein sequence: CASSHLLQGARNSPLHF.

A remark on this clonotype: A far larger clone is a single base away, which makes a read error likely. The rearrangement uses TRBV9 and TRBJ2-7; D uncertain. The germline V gene has CDR1 SGDLS and CDR2 YYNGEE. CDR3 length: 14 amino acids. The CDR3 protein is CASSLIVGAYEQHF. CDR3 bases: TGTGCCAGCAGTCTTATAGTCGGAGCTTACGAGCAGCACTTC.